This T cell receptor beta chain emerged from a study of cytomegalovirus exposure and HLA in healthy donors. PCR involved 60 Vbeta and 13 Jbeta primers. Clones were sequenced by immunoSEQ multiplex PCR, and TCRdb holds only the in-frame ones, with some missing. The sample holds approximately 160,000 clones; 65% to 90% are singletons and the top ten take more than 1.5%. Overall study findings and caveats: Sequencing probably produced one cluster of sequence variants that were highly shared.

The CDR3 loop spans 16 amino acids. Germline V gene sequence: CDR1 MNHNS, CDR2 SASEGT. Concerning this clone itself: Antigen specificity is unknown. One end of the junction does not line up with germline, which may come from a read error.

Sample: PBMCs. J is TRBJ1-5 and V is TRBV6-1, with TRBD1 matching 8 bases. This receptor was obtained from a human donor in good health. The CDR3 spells CASREGTGTFHQPQHF. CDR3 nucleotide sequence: TGTGCCAGCAGGGAAGGGACAGGTACTTTTCACCAGCCCCAGCATTTT.